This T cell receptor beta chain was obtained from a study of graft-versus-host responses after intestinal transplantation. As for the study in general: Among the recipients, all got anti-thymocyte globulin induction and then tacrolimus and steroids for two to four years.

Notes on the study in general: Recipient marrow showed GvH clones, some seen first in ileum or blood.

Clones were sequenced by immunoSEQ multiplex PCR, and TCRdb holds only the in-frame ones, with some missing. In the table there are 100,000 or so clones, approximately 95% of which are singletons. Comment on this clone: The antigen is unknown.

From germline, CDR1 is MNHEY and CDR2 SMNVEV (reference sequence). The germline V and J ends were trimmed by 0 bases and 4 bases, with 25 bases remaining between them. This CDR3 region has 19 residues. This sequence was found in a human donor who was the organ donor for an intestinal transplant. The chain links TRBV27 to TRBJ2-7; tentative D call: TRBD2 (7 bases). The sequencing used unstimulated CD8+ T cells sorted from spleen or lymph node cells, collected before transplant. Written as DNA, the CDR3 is TGTGCCAGCAGTTTATCCGTGGGGGGGCTGGACCCGATGCTTTACGAGCAGTACTTC. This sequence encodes CASSLSVGGLDPMLYEQYF.